The source of this TCR beta chain is a study of blood T cell repertoires in COVID-19. Method: immunoSEQ multiplex PCR; TCRdb's copy keeps in-frame clones and lacks some. The data show roughly 260,000 clones, with 85% to 90% seen just once and roughly 3.9% held by the top ten. The TCR sequence derives from a woman aged 35 to 49 with acute or convalescent COVID-19. The material sequenced was peripheral blood.

The CDR3 nucleotides are TGCGCCAGCACCAGGTTGGGGGCCGGCACAGATACGCAGTATTTT. Translating it yields CASTRLGAGTDTQYF. V gene TRBV4-1 combines with J gene TRBJ2-3, with D possibly being TRBD1 (6 bases). V was cut by 7 bases and J by 1 base, with 15 bases left in between. Germline V gives CDR1 MGHRA, CDR2 YSYEKL. This CDR3 has 15 amino acids.